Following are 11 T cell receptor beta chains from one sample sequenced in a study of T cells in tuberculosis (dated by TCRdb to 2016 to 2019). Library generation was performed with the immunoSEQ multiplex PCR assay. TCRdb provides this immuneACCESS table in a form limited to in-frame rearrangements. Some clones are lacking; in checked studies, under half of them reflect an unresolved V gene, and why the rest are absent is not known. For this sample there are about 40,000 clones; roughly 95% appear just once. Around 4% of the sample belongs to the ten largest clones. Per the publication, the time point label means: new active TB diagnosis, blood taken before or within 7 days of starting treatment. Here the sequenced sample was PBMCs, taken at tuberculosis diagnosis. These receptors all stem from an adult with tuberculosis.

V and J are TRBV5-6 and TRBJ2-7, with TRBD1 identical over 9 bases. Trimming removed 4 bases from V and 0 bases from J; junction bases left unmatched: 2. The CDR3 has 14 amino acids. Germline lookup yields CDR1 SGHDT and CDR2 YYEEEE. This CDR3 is CASSPGQGSYEQYF. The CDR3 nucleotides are TGTGCCAGCAGCCCGGGACAGGGCTCCTACGAGCAGTACTTC.

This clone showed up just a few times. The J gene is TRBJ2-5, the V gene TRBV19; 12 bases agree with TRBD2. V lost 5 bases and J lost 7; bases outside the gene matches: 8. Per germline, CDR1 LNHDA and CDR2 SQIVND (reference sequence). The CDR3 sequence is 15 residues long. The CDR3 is CASSPPTSGGMTQYF. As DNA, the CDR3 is TGTGCCAGTAGTCCACCGACTAGCGGGGGTATGACCCAGTACTTC.

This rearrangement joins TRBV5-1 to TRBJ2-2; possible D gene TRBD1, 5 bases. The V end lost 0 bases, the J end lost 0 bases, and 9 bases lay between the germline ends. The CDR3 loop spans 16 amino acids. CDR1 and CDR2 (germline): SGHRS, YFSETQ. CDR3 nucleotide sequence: TGCGCCAGCAGCTTGGCCTCAGGGACGAACACCGGGGAGCTGTTTTTT. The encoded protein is CASSLASGTNTGELFF.

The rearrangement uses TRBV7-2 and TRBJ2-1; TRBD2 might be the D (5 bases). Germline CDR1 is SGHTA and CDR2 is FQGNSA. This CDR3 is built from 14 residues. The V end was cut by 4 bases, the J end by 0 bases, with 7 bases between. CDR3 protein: CASSWRISYNEQFF. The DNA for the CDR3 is TGTGCCAGCAGCTGGAGGATCTCCTACAATGAGCAGTTCTTC.

The CDR3 loop is CASSPGTGGRNQPQHF. The CDR3 DNA follows: TGTGCCAGCTCCCCGGGGACAGGGGGGCGCAATCAGCCCCAGCATTTT. The chain employs TRBV18 and TRBJ1-5; 11 nucleotides match TRBD1. This CDR3 is built from 16 residues. With 6 bases clipped from V and 2 bases from J, the junction kept 6 bases outside the gene matches. Looked up from germline, CDR1 is KGHSH and CDR2 is LQKENI.

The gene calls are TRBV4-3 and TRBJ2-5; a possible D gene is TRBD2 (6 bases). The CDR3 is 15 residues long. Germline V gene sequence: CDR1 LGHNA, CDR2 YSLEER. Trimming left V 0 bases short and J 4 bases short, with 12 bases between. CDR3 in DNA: TGCGCCAGCAGCCAAGATTGGGCCGGGGGAGAGACCCAGTACTTC. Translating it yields CASSQDWAGGETQYF.

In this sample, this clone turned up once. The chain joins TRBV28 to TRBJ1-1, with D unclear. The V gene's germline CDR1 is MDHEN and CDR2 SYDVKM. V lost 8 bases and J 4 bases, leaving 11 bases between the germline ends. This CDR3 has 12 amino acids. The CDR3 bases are TGTGCCAGCTTTCAGGCCGGCACTGAAGCTTTCTTT. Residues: CASFQAGTEAFF.

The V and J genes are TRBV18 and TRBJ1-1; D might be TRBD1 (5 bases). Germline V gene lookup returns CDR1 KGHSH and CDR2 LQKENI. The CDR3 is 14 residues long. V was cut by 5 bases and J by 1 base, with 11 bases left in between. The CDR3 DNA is TGTGCCAGCTCAACTAGCCAGGGGAACACTGAAGCTTTCTTT. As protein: CASSTSQGNTEAFF.

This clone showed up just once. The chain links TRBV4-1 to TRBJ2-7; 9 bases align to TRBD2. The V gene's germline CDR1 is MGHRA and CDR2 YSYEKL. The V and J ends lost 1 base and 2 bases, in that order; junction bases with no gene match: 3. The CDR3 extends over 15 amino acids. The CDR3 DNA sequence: TGCGCCAGCAGCCAAGTAGCTAGCGGGGCCTACGAGCAGTACTTC. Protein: CASSQVASGAYEQYF.

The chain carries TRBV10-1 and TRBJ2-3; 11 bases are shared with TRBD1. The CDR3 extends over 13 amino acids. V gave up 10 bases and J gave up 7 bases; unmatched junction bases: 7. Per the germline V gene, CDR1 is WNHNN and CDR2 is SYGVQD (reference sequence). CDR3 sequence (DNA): TGCGCCACCATGGACAGGGGGCAAAATACGCAGTATTTT. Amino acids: CATMDRGQNTQYF.

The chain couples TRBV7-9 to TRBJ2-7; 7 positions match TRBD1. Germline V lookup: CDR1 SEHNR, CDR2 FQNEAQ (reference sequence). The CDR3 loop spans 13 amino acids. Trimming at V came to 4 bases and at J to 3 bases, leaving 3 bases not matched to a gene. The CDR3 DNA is TGTGCCAGCAGCTCTCAGGGGGACTACGAGCAGTACTTC. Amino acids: CASSSQGDYEQYF.